The 11 T cell receptor beta chains presented below share a single source sample, sequenced in a study of cytomegalovirus exposure and HLA in healthy donors. In the PCR, 60 Vbeta and 13 Jbeta primers were used. Some clones are missing from TCRdb's copy, which holds only in-frame ones; the method was immunoSEQ multiplex PCR. The data show about 99,000 clones, approximately 66% seen once. Sequenced sample: PBMCs. The receptors originated from a woman aged 45-60 years in good health and CMV-seronegative.

The V and J genes are TRBV5-1 and TRBJ1-2, with TRBD1 identical over 10 bases. The germline gives CDR1 SGHRS, CDR2 YFSETQ. CDR3 size: 15 residues. The V segment lost 2 bases and the J segment 4 bases; nucleotides outside the gene matches: 5. CDR3 sequence: CASSFWDRGIYGYTF. The CDR3 nucleotides are TGCGCCAGCAGCTTTTGGGACAGGGGCATCTATGGCTACACCTTC.

J is TRBJ2-2 and V is TRBV2, with D possibly matching TRBD2 (6 bases). V gave up 4 bases and J gave up 4 bases, with 16 bases separating them. The CDR3 is made up of 16 amino acids. Germline CDR1 and CDR2: SNHLY and FYNNEI. The CDR3 region is CASSVRTISGTGELFF. CDR3 DNA: TGTGCCAGCAGTGTCCGTACAATTAGCGGCACCGGGGAGCTGTTTTTT.

V and J are TRBV10-3 and TRBJ2-3; TRBD2 matches at 8 bases. CDR1 and CDR2 from the germline V gene are ENHRY and SYGVKD. The CDR3 has 17 residues. J gave up 3 bases and V 0 bases, and 8 bases lay outside the gene matches. The CDR3 DNA reads TGTGCCATCAGTGAGTCGCCCAGCGGGAGTTCGACAGATACGCAGTATTTT. Protein sequence: CAISESPSGSSTDTQYF.

This clone was seen a few times. The CDR3 spells CASSLGASGMTDTQYF. The CDR3 nucleotides read TGTGCCAGCAGCTTGGGGGCTAGCGGGATGACAGATACGCAGTATTTT. This rearrangement joins TRBV5-4 to TRBJ2-3; 9 bases match TRBD2. J gave up 3 bases and V 0 bases, and 5 bases lay outside the gene matches. There are 16 residues in the CDR3. Germline CDR1 and CDR2: SGHNT and YYREEE (reference sequence).

The chain employs TRBV10-3 and TRBJ2-5, with D tentatively TRBD2 (7 bases). Germline V CDR1 and CDR2: ENHRY, SYGVKD. V lost 8 bases, J lost 2 bases, and 15 bases lay in between. The CDR3 has 14 amino acids. CDR3 protein: CAISPAGTQETQYF. In DNA form, the CDR3 reads TGTGCCATCTCCCCAGCGGGGACACAAGAGACCCAGTACTTC.

This clone was observed a handful of times. The chain carries TRBV9 and TRBJ2-5; 7 bases are a match to TRBD1. Trimming took 4 bases from V and 5 from J; bases not matched to a gene: 11. Germline V gene lookup returns CDR1 SGDLS and CDR2 YYNGEE. The CDR3 runs to 15 residues. CDR3 DNA sequence: TGTGCCAGCAGCCAGACAGGGACCAGAGGGGAGACCCAGTACTTC. This sequence encodes CASSQTGTRGETQYF.

The rearrangement joins TRBV28 to TRBJ1-2, with D possibly TRBD1 on 5 matching bases. Germline V gives CDR1 MDHEN, CDR2 SYDVKM. Trimming shortened V by 6 bases and J by 4 bases, and 15 bases separated the two germline ends. The CDR3 totals 14 residues. Here the CDR3 DNA reads TGTGCCAGCAGGGAAAGTGGGGGAGGCTATGGCTACACCTTC. Amino acid sequence: CASRESGGGYGYTF.

This chain connects TRBV18 to TRBJ1-1, with D tentatively TRBD1 (6 bases). The CDR3 covers 14 residues. Per germline, CDR1 KGHSH and CDR2 LQKENI. Trimming pared 3 bases from V and 4 bases from J, leaving 12 bases between. The CDR3 reads CASSPTLRGTEAFF. CDR3 sequence (DNA): TGTGCCAGCTCACCTACTCTCAGGGGCACTGAAGCTTTCTTT.

The J gene is TRBJ1-5, the V gene TRBV18; 7 bases agree with TRBD1. CDR3 length: 15 residues. The V gene's germline CDR1 is KGHSH and CDR2 LQKENI. With V trimmed by 6 bases and J by 4 bases, 9 bases remained unmatched. CDR3 loop: CASSRDRVVNQPQHF. For the CDR3, the DNA is TGTGCCAGCTCTCGAGACAGGGTAGTAAATCAGCCCCAGCATTTT.

V is TRBV28 and J is TRBJ2-5, with TRBD1 matching over 8 bases. Germline lookup yields CDR1 MDHEN and CDR2 SYDVKM. The J segment lost 0 bases and the V segment lost 7 bases, leaving 10 bases of the junction unmatched. The length of the CDR3 is 16 residues. The CDR3 sequence: CASKFGDRPYQETQYF. In DNA, the CDR3 is TGTGCCAGCAAATTCGGGGACAGGCCGTACCAAGAGACCCAGTACTTC.

This CDR3 is CASSESLPSYNEQFF. The DNA of the CDR3 is TGTGCCAGCAGTGAATCCCTACCGTCCTACAATGAGCAGTTCTTC. The chain employs TRBV2 and TRBJ2-1; unclear D gene. Germline CDR1 reads SNHLY; CDR2 reads FYNNEI. CDR3 length equals 15 residues. V lost 2 bases to trimming and J lost 1 base, with 9 bases between them.